This T cell receptor beta chain emerged from a study of T cell responses to AZD1222 COVID-19 vaccine. Study-level findings and limits: CD4 TCRs associated with vaccination spanned spike, dominating at 160-218 and 743-854.

Germline loops: CDR1 MNHEY, CDR2 SVGEGT. The CDR3 runs 16 residues. V lost 0 bases to trimming and J lost 2 bases, with 14 bases between them. Sequenced by immunoSEQ multiplex PCR; TCRdb stores in-frame clones only, minus some. The sample contains about 120,000 clones, 80% to 90% of which appear only once. To note about this clone: Its antigen is unknown.

The source is an adult in good health. V and J are TRBV6-2 or TRBV6-3 and TRBJ2-7, with D hard to call. The sample in question was peripheral blood, obtained on day 0 of AZD1222 vaccination. The CDR3 protein is CASSYSGPPVPYEQYF. CDR3 DNA sequence: TGTGCCAGCAGTTACTCGGGTCCCCCAGTCCCCTACGAGCAGTACTTC.